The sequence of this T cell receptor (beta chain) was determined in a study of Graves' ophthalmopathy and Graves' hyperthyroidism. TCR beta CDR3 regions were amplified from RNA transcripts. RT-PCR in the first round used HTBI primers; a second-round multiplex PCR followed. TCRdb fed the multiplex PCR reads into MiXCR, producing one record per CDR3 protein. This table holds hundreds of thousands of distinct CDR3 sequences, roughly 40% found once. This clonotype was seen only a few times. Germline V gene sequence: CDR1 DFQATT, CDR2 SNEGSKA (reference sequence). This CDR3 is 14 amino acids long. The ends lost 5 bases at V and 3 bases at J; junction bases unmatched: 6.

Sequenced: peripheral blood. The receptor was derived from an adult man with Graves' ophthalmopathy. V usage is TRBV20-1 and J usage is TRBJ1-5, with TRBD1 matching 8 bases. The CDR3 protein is CSALTGQVNQPQHF. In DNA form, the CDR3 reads TGCAGTGCTTTAACGGGACAGGTCAATCAGCCCCAGCATTTT.